In its sample, the clone carrying this T cell receptor beta chain was seen a few times. The source of the sample is a study of blood T cell repertoires in COVID-19. Study-wide context: Some COVID-19 samples were acute and others convalescent; all came from the United States, Italy and Spain.

The protocol was immunoSEQ multiplex PCR, while the TCRdb copy is restricted to in-frame clones and leaves out a portion. The sample carries around 140,000 clones, 85% to 90% recorded once. The sequenced material came from peripheral blood. This sequence was found in a woman aged 60-75 years with acute or convalescent COVID-19.

CDR3 DNA sequence: TGCAGTGCTAGGGGGCACCGAGAGGCTTTCTTT. Translated, it gives CSARGHREAFF. This rearrangement joins TRBV20-1 to TRBJ1-1; D is perhaps TRBD1 (5 bases). The CDR3 is 11 residues long. Germline V lookup: CDR1 DFQATT, CDR2 SNEGSKA (reference sequence). The V end lost 3 bases, the J end lost 11 bases, and 13 bases lay between the germline ends.